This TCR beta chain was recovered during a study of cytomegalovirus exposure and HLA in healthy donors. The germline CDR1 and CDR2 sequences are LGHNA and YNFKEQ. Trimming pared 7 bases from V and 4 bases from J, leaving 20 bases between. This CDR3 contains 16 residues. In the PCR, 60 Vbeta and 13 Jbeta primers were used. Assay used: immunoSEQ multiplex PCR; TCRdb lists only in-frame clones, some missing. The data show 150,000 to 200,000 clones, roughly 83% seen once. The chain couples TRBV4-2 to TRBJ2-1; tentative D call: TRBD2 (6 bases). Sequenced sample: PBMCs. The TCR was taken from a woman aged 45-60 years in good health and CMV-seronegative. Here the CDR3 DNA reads TGTGCCAGCAACCCCGGGGGAGGTCGGCTTTACAATGAGCAGTTCTTC. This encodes CASNPGGGRLYNEQFF.